Listed here are 24 T cell receptor beta chains from one sample, sequenced in a study of identical twins. Using its own MiXCR run on the 5' RACE reads, TCRdb lists one record per CDR3 protein. The table lists around 490,000 distinct CDR3 sequences, about 16% of them singletons, with about 0.4% in the top ten. The same specimen was also included in a second study, on yellow fever vaccine responses in identical twins.

Sequencing was carried out using CD4+ T cells sorted from blood. The receptors originated from a woman aged 18 to 35 in good health.

This rearrangement joins TRBV7-3 to TRBJ2-2, with TRBD1 matching 8 bases. Losses at the gene ends were 4 bases for V and 6 bases for J; bases not matched to a gene: 4. Germline assignment: CDR1 SGHTA and CDR2 FQGTGA. CDR3 length: 14 amino acids. DNA of the CDR3: TGTGCCAGCAGCTCGGACAGGGTCGCCGGGGAGCTGTTTTTT. Its translation: CASSSDRVAGELFF.

The chain joins TRBV7-9 to TRBJ1-6, with D possibly being TRBD1 (6 bases). The CDR3 spans 16 residues. Germline V gene sequence: CDR1 SEHNR, CDR2 FQNEAQ (reference sequence). The V gene lost 2 bases and the J gene lost 8 bases, with 16 bases spanning the gap. CDR3 sequence reads: CASSLNQGSLYSPLHF. In DNA, the CDR3 is TGTGCCAGCAGCTTAAACCAGGGGAGCCTTTATTCACCCCTCCACTTT.

This clonotype was detected many times. The chain employs TRBV29-1 and TRBJ2-7; 7 bases are shared with TRBD2. This CDR3 has 13 amino acids. CDR1 is SQVTM, CDR2 ANQGSEA, per germline. The trim removed 6 bases at V and 6 bases at J, leaving 11 bases unmatched. In nucleotides, the CDR3 is TGCAGCGTCGTCCCCCGGGGAGGGATCGAGCAGTACTTC. This codes for CSVVPRGGIEQYF.

The chain employs TRBV20-1 and TRBJ1-1; D possibly corresponds to TRBD1 (6 bases). Trimming pared 7 bases from V and 0 bases from J, leaving 12 bases between. In germline, CDR1 is DFQATT, CDR2 SNEGSKA (reference sequence). The CDR3 runs to 13 residues. The DNA for the CDR3 is TGCAGTGGGGAAGGGGGTTTGAACACTGAAGCTTTCTTT. Translated: CSGEGGLNTEAFF.

This chain links TRBV2 with TRBJ2-2; TRBD2 might be the D (5 bases). Germline V gives CDR1 SNHLY, CDR2 FYNNEI. The length of the CDR3 is 14 residues. The germline V and J ends were trimmed by 6 bases and 8 bases, with 16 bases remaining between them. This CDR3 reads CASRPEVVRGELFF. For the CDR3, the DNA is TGTGCCAGCAGACCGGAGGTGGTCCGAGGGGAGCTGTTTTTT.

The chain carries TRBV18 and TRBJ2-7; 9 nucleotides agree with TRBD1. The CDR3 is 15 residues long. Unmatched junction bases numbered 11, after V lost 5 bases and J lost 6 bases. Germline-derived CDR1 and CDR2 are KGHSH and LQKENI. The CDR3 sequence is CASSSSGTGHSEQYF. DNA for the CDR3: TGTGCCAGCTCATCTTCCGGGACAGGGCATAGCGAGCAGTACTTC.

V usage is TRBV25-1 and J usage is TRBJ2-7; D remains ambiguous. The CDR3 runs to 13 residues. Trimming pared 2 bases from V and 4 bases from J, leaving 9 bases between. Germline assignment: CDR1 MGHDK and CDR2 SYGVNS. CDR3 in DNA: TGTGCCAGCAGTGAACAGTTCAAGTACGAGCAGTACTTC. Encoded protein: CASSEQFKYEQYF.

This clonotype was seen ten or more times. The chain joins TRBV7-2 to TRBJ2-3; TRBD2 matches 10 bases. Losses at the gene ends were 0 bases for V and 2 bases for J; bases not matched to a gene: 5. Germline V lookup: CDR1 SGHTA, CDR2 FQGNSA. The CDR3 consists of 17 residues. The CDR3 coding sequence is TGTGCCAGCAGCTTAGCGAGGACTAGCGGACCCACAGATACGCAGTATTTT. Its translation is CASSLARTSGPTDTQYF.

This clonotype showed up just a few times. The chain joins TRBV14 to TRBJ2-1, with D uncertain. The V end lost 0 bases, the J end lost 9 bases, and 6 bases lay between the germline ends. Germline V CDR1 and CDR2: SGHDN, FVKESK. This CDR3 contains 12 residues. The DNA of the CDR3 is TGTGCCAGCAGCCAAGAGACCAGTGAGCAGTTCTTC. Residues: CASSQETSEQFF. Full variable domain (outside the CDR3, taken from reference TRBV14 and TRBJ2-1): EAGVTQFPSHSVIEKGQTVTLRCDPISGHDNLYWYRRVMGKEIKFLLHFVKESKQDESGMPNNRFLAERTGGTYSTLKVQPAELEDSGVYFCASSQETSEQFFGPGTRLTVL.

This clonotype was counted only a few times. The chain couples TRBV12-3 or TRBV12-4 to TRBJ1-2, with D possibly TRBD1 on 6 matching bases. This CDR3 is built from 14 residues. Trimming shortened V by 5 bases and J by 5 bases, and 15 bases separated the two germline ends. As DNA, the CDR3 is TGTGCCAGCAGTCAAAGTAATCAGGGGTATGGCTACACCTTC. Amino acid sequence: CASSQSNQGYGYTF.

This clonotype was seen only a few times. The genes are TRBV27 and TRBJ2-6; 8 bases agree with TRBD1. The germline V gene encodes CDR1 MNHEY and CDR2 SMNVEV (reference sequence). This CDR3 comprises 17 residues. V was clipped by 2 bases and J by 1 base; unmatched bases: 4. The CDR3 spells CASSLGRGRSGANVLTF. CDR3 sequence (DNA): TGTGCCAGCAGTTTAGGCAGGGGGCGTTCTGGGGCCAACGTCCTGACTTTC.

J is TRBJ2-1 and V is TRBV6-1, with D perhaps TRBD1 (5 bases). The germline V and J ends were trimmed by 7 bases and 4 bases, with 14 bases remaining between them. The CDR3 has 14 residues. Per germline, CDR1 MNHNS and CDR2 SASEGT. The CDR3 loop reads CASNKGRVYNEQFF. The CDR3 DNA reads as TGTGCCAGCAACAAAGGCAGGGTTTACAATGAGCAGTTCTTC.

V gene TRBV10-2 combines with J gene TRBJ2-7; D gene ambiguous. Germline V gene data show CDR1 as WSHSY and CDR2 as SAAADI. The CDR3 loop spans 11 amino acids. The ends were cut back, 7 bases at V and 6 bases at J, with 10 bases in the middle. The CDR3 region is CASMTAREQYF. CDR3 sequence (DNA): TGCGCCAGCATGACGGCGCGCGAGCAGTACTTC.

The rearrangement joins TRBV6-5 to TRBJ2-5; 8 nucleotides align to TRBD1. V was clipped by 5 bases and J by 5 bases; unmatched bases: 16. The CDR3 has 17 residues. CDR1 is MNHEY and CDR2 is SVGAGI in the germline V gene. CDR3: CASSHTTVQGARETQYF. CDR3 DNA sequence: TGTGCCAGCAGTCACACCACCGTCCAGGGGGCGCGGGAGACCCAGTACTTC.

The chain links TRBV15 to TRBJ2-1; the D gene is possibly TRBD1 (6 bases). V dropped 0 bases and J dropped 6 bases, with 21 bases sitting between them. Germline CDR1 and CDR2: LNHNV and YYDKDF (reference sequence). This CDR3 contains 18 residues. The CDR3 protein is CATSRESPGTRGSNEQFF. CDR3 nucleotide sequence: TGTGCCACCAGCAGAGAATCCCCCGGGACAAGAGGATCCAATGAGCAGTTCTTC.

This clonotype was detected only a few times. The chain joins TRBV29-1 to TRBJ2-3; 8 nucleotides align to TRBD1. Trimming took 5 bases from V and 3 from J; bases not matched to a gene: 16. This CDR3 has 17 residues. Germline CDR1 and CDR2: SQVTM and ANQGSEA. CDR3 DNA: TGCAGCGTTACCTCAAGGGACAGGCTCCGTGGAACAGATACGCAGTATTTT. Translating it yields CSVTSRDRLRGTDTQYF.

This clonotype was seen a few times. CDR3 amino acids: CASLGGGYSNEQFF. The CDR3 DNA reads as TGTGCCAGCCTGGGCGGGGGGTACTCTAATGAGCAGTTCTTC. The chain recombines TRBV6-1 with TRBJ2-1, with 8 bases fitting TRBD2. The ends lost 8 bases at V and 7 bases at J; junction bases unmatched: 10. The CDR3 consists of 14 residues. From germline, CDR1 is MNHNS and CDR2 SASEGT.

This chain joins TRBV29-1 and TRBJ2-3; 15 positions match TRBD2. The CDR3 loop spans 17 amino acids. The germline CDR1 and CDR2 sequences are SQVTM and ANQGSEA. V gave up 6 bases and J gave up 1 base; unmatched junction bases: 8. CDR3 in amino acids: CSVGLAGGPWGTDTQYF. DNA of the CDR3: TGCAGCGTCGGACTAGCGGGAGGGCCCTGGGGCACAGATACGCAGTATTTT.

This clonotype appeared a few times. CDR3 in amino acids: CASNLLMNTEAFF. CDR3 DNA: TGCGCCAGCAACTTACTCATGAACACTGAAGCTTTCTTT. The chain combines TRBV10-2 with TRBJ1-1; D uncertain. The CDR3 is made up of 13 amino acids. The V end lost 7 bases, the J end lost 0 bases, and 9 bases lay between the germline ends. CDR1 WSHSY and CDR2 SAAADI come from the germline V gene.

Only a few counts were recorded for this clonotype. This rearrangement joins TRBV5-1 to TRBJ1-3; the D gene is possibly TRBD1 (5 bases). Trimming shortened V by 3 bases and J by 4 bases, and 11 bases separated the two germline ends. Germline V lookup: CDR1 SGHRS, CDR2 YFSETQ. The CDR3 runs 14 residues. The chain's CDR3 is CASSSGAAGNTIYF. CDR3 DNA: TGCGCCAGCAGCTCCGGGGCAGCGGGAAACACCATATATTTT.

This clonotype was detected many times. The chain joins TRBV10-3 to TRBJ1-2; no definite D call. Trimming left V 3 bases short and J 7 bases short, with 15 bases between. The CDR3 runs to 14 residues. Per the germline V gene, CDR1 is ENHRY and CDR2 is SYGVKD. This CDR3 is CAISDYTVQSGYTF. The CDR3, as DNA: TGTGCCATCAGTGATTATACAGTGCAAAGTGGCTACACCTTC.

This clonotype appeared a few times. The CDR3 DNA is TGTGCCAGCAGCTCCCCTTTTACTAGTTTGGAGACCCAGTACTTC. Protein product: CASSSPFTSLETQYF. The rearrangement links TRBV5-6 to TRBJ2-5, with D possibly TRBD2 on 5 matching bases. This CDR3 is 15 amino acids long. The germline CDR1 and CDR2 sequences are SGHDT and YYEEEE. The ends were cut back, 3 bases at V and 5 bases at J, with 17 bases in the middle.

This clonotype was seen a handful of times. This chain joins TRBV12-3 or TRBV12-4 and TRBJ2-7; 7 nucleotides align to TRBD1. The CDR3 is 15 amino acids. Trimming cost V 5 bases and J 2 bases; bases outside gene matches: 9. For the CDR3, the DNA is TGTGCCAGCAGTCCCCGACAGGGTTCTACCTACGAGCAGTACTTC. Residues: CASSPRQGSTYEQYF.

The chain employs TRBV5-4 and TRBJ2-7; TRBD1 aligns across 8 bases. This CDR3 is 15 amino acids long. Germline-derived CDR1 and CDR2 are SGHNT and YYREEE (reference sequence). J gave up 6 bases and V 3 bases, and 11 bases lay outside the gene matches. CDR3 residues: CASSSSGTGLGEQYF. The DNA for the CDR3 is TGTGCCAGCAGCTCCTCCGGGACAGGATTGGGCGAGCAGTACTTC.